This TCR beta chain was captured by sequencing in a study of monozygotic twins with inflammatory bowel disease. Researchers isolated total RNA from whole blood without sorting T cells. The UMIs contained a 6-nucleotide sample barcode. They were added by template switching during cDNA synthesis. Reanalyzing the 5' RACE reads, TCRdb keeps one entry per CDR3 protein, without DNA. Its table lists some 170,000 distinct CDR3 sequences. The CDR3 totals 13 residues. Sequences were obtained from blood. This chain connects TRBV12-3 or TRBV12-4 to TRBJ2-2. The clonotype comes from a human donor with ulcerative colitis or Crohn's disease, or a healthy co-twin of an affected twin (not recorded which). CDR3 sequence: CASKRVSTGELFF.